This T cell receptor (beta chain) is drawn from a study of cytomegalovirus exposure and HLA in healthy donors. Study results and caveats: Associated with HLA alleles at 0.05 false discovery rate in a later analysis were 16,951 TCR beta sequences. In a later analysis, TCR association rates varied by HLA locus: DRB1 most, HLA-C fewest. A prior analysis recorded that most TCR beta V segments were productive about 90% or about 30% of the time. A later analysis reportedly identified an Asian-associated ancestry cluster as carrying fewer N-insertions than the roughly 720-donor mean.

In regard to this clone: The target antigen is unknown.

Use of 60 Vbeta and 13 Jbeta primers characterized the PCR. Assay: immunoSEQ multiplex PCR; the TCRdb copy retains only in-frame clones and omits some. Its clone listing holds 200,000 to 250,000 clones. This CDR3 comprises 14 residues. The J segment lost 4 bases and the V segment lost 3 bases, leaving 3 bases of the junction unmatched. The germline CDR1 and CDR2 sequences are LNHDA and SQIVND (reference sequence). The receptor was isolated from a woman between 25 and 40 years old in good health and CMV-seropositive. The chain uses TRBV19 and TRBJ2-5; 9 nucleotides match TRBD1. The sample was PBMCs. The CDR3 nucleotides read TGTGCCAGTAGTATGCCGGGACAGGGAGAGACCCAGTACTTC. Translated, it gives CASSMPGQGETQYF.